This T cell receptor beta chain was identified in a study of human T cells and chemical hapten exposure. Total RNA was extracted from unfractionated whole blood. This clonotype was observed many times. Per germline, CDR1 MNHNS and CDR2 SASEGT. The CDR3 extends over 13 amino acids. Trimming removed 0 bases from V and 4 bases from J, with 5 bases in between. TCRdb itself ran the 5' RACE reads through MiXCR, one entry per CDR3 protein. The sample holds about 140,000 distinct CDR3 sequences, around 4.1% seen once. The sequence was obtained from a female donor in good health. This rearrangement joins TRBV6-1 to TRBJ2-3, with D uncertain. The CDR3 region is CASSEALPDTQYF. The CDR3 region has the DNA TGTGCCAGCAGTGAAGCGTTGCCAGATACGCAGTATTTT.